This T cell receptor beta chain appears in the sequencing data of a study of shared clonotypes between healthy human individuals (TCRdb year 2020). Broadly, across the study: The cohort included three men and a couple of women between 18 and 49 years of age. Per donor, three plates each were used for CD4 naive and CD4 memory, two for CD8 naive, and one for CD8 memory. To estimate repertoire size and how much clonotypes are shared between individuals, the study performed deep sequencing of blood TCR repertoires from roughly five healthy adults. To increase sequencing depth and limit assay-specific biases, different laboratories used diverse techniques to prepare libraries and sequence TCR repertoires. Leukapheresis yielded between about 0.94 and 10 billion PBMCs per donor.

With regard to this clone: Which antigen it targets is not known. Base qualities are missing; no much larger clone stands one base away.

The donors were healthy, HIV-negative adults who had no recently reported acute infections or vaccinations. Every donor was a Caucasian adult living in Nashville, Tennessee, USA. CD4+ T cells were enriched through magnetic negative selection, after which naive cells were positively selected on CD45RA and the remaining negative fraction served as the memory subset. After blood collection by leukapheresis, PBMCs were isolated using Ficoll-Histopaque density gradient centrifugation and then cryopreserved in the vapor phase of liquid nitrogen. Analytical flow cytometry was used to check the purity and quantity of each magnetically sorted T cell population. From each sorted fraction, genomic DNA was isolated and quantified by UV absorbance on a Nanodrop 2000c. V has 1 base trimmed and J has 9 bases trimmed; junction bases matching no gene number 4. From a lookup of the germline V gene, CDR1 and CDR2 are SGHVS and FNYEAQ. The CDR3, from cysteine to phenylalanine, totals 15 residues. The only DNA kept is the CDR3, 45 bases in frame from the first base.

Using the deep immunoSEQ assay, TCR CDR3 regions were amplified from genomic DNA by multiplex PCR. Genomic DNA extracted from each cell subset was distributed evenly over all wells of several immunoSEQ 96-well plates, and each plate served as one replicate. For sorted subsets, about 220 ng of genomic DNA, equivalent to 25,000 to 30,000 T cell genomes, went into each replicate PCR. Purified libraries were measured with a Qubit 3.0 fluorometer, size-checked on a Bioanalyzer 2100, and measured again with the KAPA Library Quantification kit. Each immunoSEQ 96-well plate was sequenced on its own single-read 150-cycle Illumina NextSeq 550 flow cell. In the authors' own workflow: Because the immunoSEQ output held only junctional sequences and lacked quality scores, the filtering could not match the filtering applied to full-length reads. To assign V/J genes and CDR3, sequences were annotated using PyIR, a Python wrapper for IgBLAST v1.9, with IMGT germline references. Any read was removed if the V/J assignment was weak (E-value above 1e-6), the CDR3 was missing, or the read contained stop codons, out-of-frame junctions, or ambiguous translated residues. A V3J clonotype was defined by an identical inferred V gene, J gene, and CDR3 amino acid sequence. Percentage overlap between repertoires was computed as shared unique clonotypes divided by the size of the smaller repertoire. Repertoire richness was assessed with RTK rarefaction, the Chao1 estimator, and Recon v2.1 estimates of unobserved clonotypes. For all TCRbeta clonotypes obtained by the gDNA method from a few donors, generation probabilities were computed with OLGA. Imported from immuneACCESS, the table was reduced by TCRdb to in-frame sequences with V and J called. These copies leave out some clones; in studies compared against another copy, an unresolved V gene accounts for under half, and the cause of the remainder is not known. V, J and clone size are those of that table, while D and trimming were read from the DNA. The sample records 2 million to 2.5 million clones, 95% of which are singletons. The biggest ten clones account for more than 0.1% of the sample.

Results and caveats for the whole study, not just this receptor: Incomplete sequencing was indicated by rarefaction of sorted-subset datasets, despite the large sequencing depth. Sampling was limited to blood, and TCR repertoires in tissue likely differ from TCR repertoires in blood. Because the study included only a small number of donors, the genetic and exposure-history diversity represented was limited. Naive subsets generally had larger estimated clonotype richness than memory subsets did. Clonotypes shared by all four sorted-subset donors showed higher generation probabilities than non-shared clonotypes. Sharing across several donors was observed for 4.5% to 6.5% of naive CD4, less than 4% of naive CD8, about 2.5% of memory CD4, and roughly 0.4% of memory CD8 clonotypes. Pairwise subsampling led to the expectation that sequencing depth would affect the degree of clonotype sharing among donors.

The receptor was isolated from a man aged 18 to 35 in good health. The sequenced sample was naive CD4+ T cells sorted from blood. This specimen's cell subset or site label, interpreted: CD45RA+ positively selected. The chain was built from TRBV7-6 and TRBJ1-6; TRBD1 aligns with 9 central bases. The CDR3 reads CASSLGTGVASPLHF. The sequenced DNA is TGTGCCAGCAGCTTAGGGACAGGGGTCGCTTCACCCCTCCACTTT.